This T cell receptor beta chain was sequenced in a study of early T cells in non-severe SARS-CoV-2 infection. The wider study: Sequencing was performed on bulk RNA from unsorted whole blood, leaving chains unpaired.

Unique molecular identifier tags were affixed to discrete cDNA molecules. Via MiXCR, TCRdb re-called the 5' RACE reads, giving one row per CDR3 protein. This table has tens of thousands of distinct CDR3 sequences, approximately 12% appearing once. Study conclusions and caveats: The matching step, a VDJdb search, favored anti-spike CD8 responses and missed private and CD4 specificities.

Germline lookup yields CDR1 SGHKS and CDR2 YYEKEE (reference sequence). CDR3 length: 12 amino acids. V lost 2 bases and J 7 bases, leaving 7 bases between the germline ends. As regards this clonotype: As yet, its antigen is unknown.

Material: whole blood. The rearrangement links TRBV5-5 to TRBJ2-1, with no clear D. The TCR comes from an adult who was a healthcare worker with PCR-confirmed SARS-CoV-2 infection or an uninfected control (not recorded which). The CDR3 nucleotides are TGTGCCAGCAGCTTCCTAAATAATGAGCAGTTCTTC. Translated: CASSFLNNEQFF.